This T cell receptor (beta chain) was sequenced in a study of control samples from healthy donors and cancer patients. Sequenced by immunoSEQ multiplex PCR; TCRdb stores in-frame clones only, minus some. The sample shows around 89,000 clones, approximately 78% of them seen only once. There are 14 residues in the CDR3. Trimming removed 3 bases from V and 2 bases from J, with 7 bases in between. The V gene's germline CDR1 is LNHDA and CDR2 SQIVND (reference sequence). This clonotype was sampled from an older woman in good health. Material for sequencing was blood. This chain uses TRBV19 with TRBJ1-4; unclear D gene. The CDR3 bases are TGTGCCAGTAGTATGGAACAGACTAATGAAAAACTGTTTTTT. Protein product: CASSMEQTNEKLFF.